One sample yielded the 25 T cell receptor beta chains listed below, sequenced in a study of OX40 agonist ivuxolimab in advanced cancers. The protocol was immunoSEQ multiplex PCR, while the TCRdb copy is restricted to in-frame clones and leaves out a portion. This sample has approximately 8,000 clones, with 65% to 80% found just once. The input for sequencing was CD4+ or CD8+ T cells sorted from blood, taken in a trial of the OX40 agonist ivuxolimab. Source of these receptors: an adult with an advanced solid tumor such as melanoma, head and neck, liver or kidney cancer.

V is TRBV5-6 and J is TRBJ1-2, with 7 bases fitting TRBD1. From germline, CDR1 is SGHDT and CDR2 YYEEEE. Trimming removed 4 bases from V and 4 bases from J; junction bases left unmatched: 4. The CDR3 runs to 13 residues. The CDR3 is CASSKGQVYGYTF. CDR3 DNA sequence: TGTGCCAGCAGCAAAGGACAGGTCTATGGCTACACCTTC.

The chain has TRBV11-2 and TRBJ2-7; 8 bases agree with TRBD1. V lost 5 bases and J lost 4; bases outside the gene matches: 4. The V gene's germline CDR1 is SGHAT and CDR2 FQNNGV. The CDR3 is 13 residues long. The CDR3 loop reads CASSPGTGYEQYF. For the CDR3, the DNA is TGTGCCAGCAGCCCTGGGACAGGTTACGAGCAGTACTTC.

This clone was seen only a few times. This sequence joins TRBV6-4 and TRBJ2-3; possibly TRBD1 or TRBD2 for D (5 bases each). In germline, CDR1 is MRHNA, CDR2 SNTAGT. The CDR3 is 14 amino acids. V was clipped by 2 bases and J by 1 base, with 7 bases between them. The CDR3 loop is CASSDGGGTDTQYF. The CDR3 coding sequence is TGTGCCAGCAGTGACGGGGGAGGCACAGATACGCAGTATTTT.

This clone was detected only once. The chain carries TRBV4-2 and TRBJ2-3; D not resolved. The CDR3 contains 14 residues. Trimming stripped 0 bases from V and 6 bases from J, with 10 bases between. Germline assignment: CDR1 LGHNA and CDR2 YNFKEQ. The CDR3 region is CASSQDFEADTQYF. As DNA, the CDR3 is TGTGCCAGCAGCCAAGATTTTGAAGCGGATACGCAGTATTTT.

This clone was seen only once. The chain has TRBV10-3 and TRBJ1-2, with 7 nucleotides matching TRBD1. Germline CDR1 and CDR2: ENHRY and SYGVKD. The CDR3 runs 15 residues. The trim removed 6 bases at V and 2 bases at J, leaving 9 bases unmatched. CDR3 in DNA: TGTGCCATCAGGCCGGTGGGACAGAGAAACTATGGCTACACCTTC. It specifies CAIRPVGQRNYGYTF.

The chain employs TRBV2 and TRBJ2-7; 7 nucleotides align to TRBD2. The V gene's germline CDR1 is SNHLY and CDR2 FYNNEI. The CDR3 is 14 amino acids. The junction had 7 bases not matched to a gene; V was cut back by 6 bases and J by 2 bases. The CDR3 spells CASRGRGETYEQYF. The DNA for the CDR3 is TGTGCCAGCAGGGGTCGGGGGGAGACCTACGAGCAGTACTTC.

The genes are TRBV27 and TRBJ2-2, with 16 bases fitting TRBD2. Trimming took 0 bases from V and 7 from J; bases not matched to a gene: 2. Germline V gene lookup returns CDR1 MNHEY and CDR2 SMNVEV (reference sequence). CDR3 length: 17 residues. The CDR3 here is CASSLSGLAGGLGELFF. Written as DNA, the CDR3 is TGTGCCAGCAGTTTATCGGGACTAGCGGGGGGGCTCGGGGAGCTGTTTTTT.

CDR3 DNA: TGTGCCAGCTCACCACGGCGGGGGGGCACCTACAATGAGCAGTTCTTC. This gives the protein CASSPRRGGTYNEQFF. The rearrangement joins TRBV18 to TRBJ2-1; TRBD2 matches 9 bases. This CDR3 has 16 residues. Trimming took 1 base from V and 2 from J; bases not matched to a gene: 3. In germline, CDR1 is KGHSH, CDR2 LQKENI.

The chain is built from TRBV7-2 and TRBJ1-4, with 12 bases matching TRBD1. The V segment lost 1 base and the J segment 6 bases; nucleotides outside the gene matches: 9. The CDR3 sequence is 18 residues long. Germline V lookup: CDR1 SGHTA, CDR2 FQGNSA. CDR3 region: CASSLEDLGDRGHEKLFF. CDR3 nucleotide sequence: TGTGCCAGCAGCTTAGAGGATCTGGGGGACAGGGGGCATGAAAAACTGTTTTTT.

This chain connects TRBV5-1 to TRBJ2-5, with 10 bases aligning to TRBD2. The CDR3 contains 17 residues. V gave up 4 bases and J gave up 5 bases; unmatched junction bases: 14. Germline V gives CDR1 SGHRS, CDR2 YFSETQ. The CDR3 loop reads CASSLQNAAGGLETQYF. The CDR3 DNA follows: TGCGCCAGCAGCCTCCAGAACGCAGCGGGGGGGCTGGAGACCCAGTACTTC.

The chain employs TRBV5-8 and TRBJ2-7, with D possibly called TRBD1 or TRBD2 (5 bases each). Germline V gene data show CDR1 as SGHTS and CDR2 as YDEGEE. The CDR3 is made up of 15 amino acids. Trimming left V 0 bases short and J 4 bases short, with 14 bases between. CDR3 region: CASSLDVGAQYEQYF. As DNA, the CDR3 is TGTGCCAGCAGCTTGGACGTCGGGGCACAGTACGAGCAGTACTTC.

The CDR3 sequence is CASSVVLGGSYGYTF. DNA for the CDR3: TGTGCCAGTAGTGTTGTGTTGGGGGGTTCTTATGGCTACACCTTC. This chain links TRBV19 with TRBJ1-2, with a possible D match to TRBD1 (5 bases). The V gene lost 5 bases and the J gene lost 5 bases, with 18 bases spanning the gap. CDR3 length: 15 amino acids. Germline V gene data show CDR1 as LNHDA and CDR2 as SQIVND (reference sequence).

This chain's CDR3 is CASSFSGTGGYLREQYF. In DNA, the CDR3 is TGTGCCAGCAGTTTTTCCGGGACAGGGGGATACCTACGCGAGCAGTACTTC. This chain connects TRBV27 to TRBJ2-7; TRBD1 matches at 11 bases. Unmatched junction bases numbered 13, after V lost 3 bases and J lost 6 bases. This CDR3 has 17 amino acids. The germline gives CDR1 MNHEY, CDR2 SMNVEV (reference sequence).

The chain couples TRBV2 to TRBJ2-5, with 9 bases aligning to TRBD2. The germline V gene has CDR1 SNHLY and CDR2 FYNNEI. Trimming at V came to 6 bases and at J to 3 bases, leaving 5 bases not matched to a gene. The CDR3 has 14 amino acids. The CDR3 is CASRLRGGEETQYF. The CDR3 DNA is TGTGCCAGCAGGCTCCGCGGGGGGGAAGAGACCCAGTACTTC.

V is TRBV27 and J is TRBJ1-1; TRBD1 is a possible D gene (5 bases). V was clipped by 5 bases and J by 2 bases, with 15 bases between them. Germline V gene data show CDR1 as MNHEY and CDR2 as SMNVEV (reference sequence). This CDR3 region has 15 residues. This chain's CDR3 is CASSQRQITNTEAFF. CDR3 coding DNA: TGTGCCAGCAGTCAAAGACAGATCACCAACACTGAAGCTTTCTTT.

V usage is TRBV12-5 and J usage is TRBJ1-1; D unclear. The V end lost 1 base, the J end lost 5 bases, and 8 bases lay between the germline ends. Germline assignment: CDR1 LGHNT and CDR2 FRNRAP. CDR3 length equals 13 residues. The CDR3 sequence: CASGLAFGTEAFF. In nucleotides, the CDR3 is TGTGCTAGTGGTTTGGCTTTCGGGACTGAAGCTTTCTTT.

Judged by abundance, this clone is medium-sized (0.01 to 0.1%). The chain links TRBV29-1 to TRBJ1-2; TRBD1 agrees at 7 bases. CDR3 length: 12 residues. V lost 7 bases to trimming and J lost 3 bases; unmatched junction nucleotides: 5. Germline V gene sequence: CDR1 SQVTM, CDR2 ANQGSEA. CDR3 amino acids: CSAIGTDYGYTF. CDR3 DNA: TGCAGCGCCATTGGGACAGACTATGGCTACACCTTC. Full variable domain (outside the CDR3, taken from reference TRBV29-1 and TRBJ1-2): SAVISQKPSRDICQRGTSLTIQCQVDSQVTMMFWYRQQPGQSLTLIATANQGSEATYESGFVIDKFPISRPNLTFSTLTVSNMSPEDSSIYLCSAIGTDYGYTFGSGTRLTVV.

The V and J genes are TRBV11-2 and TRBJ2-1, with D uncertain. Germline assignment: CDR1 SGHAT and CDR2 FQNNGV. V dropped 4 bases and J dropped 6 bases, with 7 bases sitting between them. The CDR3 extends over 12 amino acids. The CDR3: CASSSWVNEQFF. As DNA, the CDR3 is TGTGCCAGCAGCTCGTGGGTCAATGAGCAGTTCTTC.

The chain recombines TRBV15 with TRBJ1-2, with 8 bases aligning to TRBD1. This CDR3 has 15 amino acids. CDR1 and CDR2 (germline): LNHNV, YYDKDF (reference sequence). The V segment lost 0 bases and the J segment 8 bases; nucleotides outside the gene matches: 8. CDR3 DNA: TGTGCCACCAGCAGAGATCGGGGACAGGTGGGCGGCTACACCTTC. Its translation: CATSRDRGQVGGYTF.

This clone has a handful of counts. This likely stems from a read error, as it lies one base from a far larger clone. Other DNA sequences within the sample encode an identical CDR3. V is TRBV5-4 and J is TRBJ1-1, with D unresolved. Germline V lookup: CDR1 SGHNT, CDR2 YYREEE (reference sequence). The CDR3 is 13 amino acids. V was cut by 4 bases and J by 1 base, with 8 bases left in between. CDR3 protein: CASSPMRNTEAFF. The DNA for the CDR3 is TGTGCCAGCAGCCCCATGCGGAACACTGAAGCTTTCTTT.

This clone came up many times. The genes are TRBV29-1 and TRBJ2-7; D assignment may be TRBD1 or TRBD2 (5 bases each). V was clipped by 4 bases and J by 2 bases, with 12 bases between them. Germline V CDR1 and CDR2: SQVTM, ANQGSEA. The CDR3 is made up of 13 amino acids. The CDR3 loop reads CSVVMGPAYEQYF. CDR3 nucleotides: TGCAGCGTTGTGATGGGACCCGCCTACGAGCAGTACTTC.

V is TRBV4-2 and J is TRBJ2-1; unclear D gene. CDR1 and CDR2 (germline): LGHNA, YNFKEQ. The CDR3 loop spans 16 amino acids. Between the trimmed V and J ends, which lost 3 bases and 5 bases, there was a span of 17 bases. Here the CDR3 reads CASSQSPGFEDNEQFF. CDR3 DNA sequence: TGTGCCAGCAGCCAGTCCCCCGGTTTCGAGGACAATGAGCAGTTCTTC.

The chain links TRBV13 to TRBJ2-7; 8 nucleotides agree with TRBD2. The CDR3 sequence is 14 residues long. The germline V gene encodes CDR1 PRHDT and CDR2 FYEKMQ (reference sequence). The trim removed 1 base at V and 7 bases at J, leaving 6 bases unmatched. As DNA, the CDR3 is TGTGCCAGCAGCTTAGCGGGGGGGCCTTGGGAGCAGTACTTC. Its translation: CASSLAGGPWEQYF.

This chain uses TRBV4-1 with TRBJ1-6; D is perhaps TRBD1 (5 bases). Germline V gives CDR1 MGHRA, CDR2 YSYEKL. The length of the CDR3 is 15 residues. V dropped 1 base and J dropped 10 bases, with 14 bases sitting between them. CDR3 loop: CASSQGRALGSPLHF. CDR3 sequence (DNA): TGCGCCAGCAGCCAAGGCAGGGCCTTGGGGTCACCCCTCCACTTT.

In this sample, this clone turned up a few times. The gene calls are TRBV27 and TRBJ2-7; maybe TRBD1 (7 bases). The V gene's germline CDR1 is MNHEY and CDR2 SMNVEV (reference sequence). CDR3 length: 16 amino acids. V was trimmed by 0 bases and J by 4 bases, leaving 16 bases between them. The CDR3 sequence is CASSLSGGDRAYEQYF. CDR3 nucleotides: TGTGCCAGCAGTTTATCGGGGGGTGACAGGGCTTACGAGCAGTACTTC.